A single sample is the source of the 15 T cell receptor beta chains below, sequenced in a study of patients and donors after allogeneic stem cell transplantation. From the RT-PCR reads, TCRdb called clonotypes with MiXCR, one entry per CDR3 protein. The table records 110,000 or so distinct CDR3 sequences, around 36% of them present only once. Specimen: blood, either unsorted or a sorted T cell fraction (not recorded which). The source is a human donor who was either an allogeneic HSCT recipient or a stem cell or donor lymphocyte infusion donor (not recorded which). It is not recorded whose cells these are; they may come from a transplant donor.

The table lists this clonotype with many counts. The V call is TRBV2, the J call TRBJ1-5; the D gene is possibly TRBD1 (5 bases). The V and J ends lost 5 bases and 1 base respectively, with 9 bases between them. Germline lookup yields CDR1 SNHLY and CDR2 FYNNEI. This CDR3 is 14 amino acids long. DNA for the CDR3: TGTGCCAGCAGTCCGGACATCAGCAATCAGCCCCAGCATTTT. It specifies CASSPDISNQPQHF.

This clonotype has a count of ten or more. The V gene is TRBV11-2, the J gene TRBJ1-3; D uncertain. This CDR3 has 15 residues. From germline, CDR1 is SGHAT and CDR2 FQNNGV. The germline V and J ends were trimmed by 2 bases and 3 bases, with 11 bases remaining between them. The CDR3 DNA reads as TGTGCCAGCAGCTTATTAGCGGTTGTTGGAAACACCATATATTTT. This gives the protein CASSLLAVVGNTIYF.

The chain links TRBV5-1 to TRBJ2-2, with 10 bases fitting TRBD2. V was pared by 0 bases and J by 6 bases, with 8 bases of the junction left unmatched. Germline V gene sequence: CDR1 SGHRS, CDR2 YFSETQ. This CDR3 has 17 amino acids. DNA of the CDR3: TGCGCCAGCAGCTTGGTTAGGCTAGCGGGAGTTGCCGGGGAGCTGTTTTTT. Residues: CASSLVRLAGVAGELFF.

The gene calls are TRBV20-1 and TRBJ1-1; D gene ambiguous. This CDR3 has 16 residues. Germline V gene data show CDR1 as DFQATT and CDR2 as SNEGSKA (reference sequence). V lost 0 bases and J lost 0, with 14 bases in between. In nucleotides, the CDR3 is TGCAGTGCTAGAGATCCCAGGCATGCCATGAACACTGAAGCTTTCTTT. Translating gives CSARDPRHAMNTEAFF.

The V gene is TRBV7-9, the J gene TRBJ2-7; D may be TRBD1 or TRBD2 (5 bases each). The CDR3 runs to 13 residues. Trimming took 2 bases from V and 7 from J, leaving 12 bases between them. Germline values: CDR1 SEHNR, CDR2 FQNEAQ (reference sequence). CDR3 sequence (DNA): TGTGCCAGCAGCTTACGGGGCCGACAGGAGCAGTACTTC. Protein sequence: CASSLRGRQEQYF. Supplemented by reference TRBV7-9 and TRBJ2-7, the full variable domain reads DTGVSQNPRHKITKRGQNVTFRCDPISEHNRLYWYRQTLGQGPEFLTYFQNEAQLEKSRLLSDRFSAERPKGSFSTLEIQRTEQGDSAMYLCASSLRGRQEQYFGPGTRLTVT.

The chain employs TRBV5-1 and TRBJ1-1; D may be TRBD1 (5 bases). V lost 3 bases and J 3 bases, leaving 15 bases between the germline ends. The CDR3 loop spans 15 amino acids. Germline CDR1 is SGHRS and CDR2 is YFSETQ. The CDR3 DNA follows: TGCGCCAGCAGCTCGGGGTGGGGCTGGGACACTGAAGCTTTCTTT. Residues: CASSSGWGWDTEAFF. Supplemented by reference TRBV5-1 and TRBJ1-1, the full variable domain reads KAGVTQTPRYLIKTRGQQVTLSCSPISGHRSVSWYQQTPGQGLQFLFEYFSETQRNKGNFPGRFSGRQFSNSRSEMNVSTLELGDSALYLCASSSGWGWDTEAFFGQGTRLTVV.

The chain's CDR3 is CASSSGRTGELFF. The CDR3 region has the DNA TGTGCCAGCTCTAGCGGGAGAACCGGGGAGCTGTTTTTT. V is TRBV12-3 or TRBV12-4 and J is TRBJ2-2; the match to TRBD2 covers 10 bases. After removal of 8 bases from V and 5 bases from J, the junction contained 2 bases not matched to a gene. There are 13 residues in the CDR3.

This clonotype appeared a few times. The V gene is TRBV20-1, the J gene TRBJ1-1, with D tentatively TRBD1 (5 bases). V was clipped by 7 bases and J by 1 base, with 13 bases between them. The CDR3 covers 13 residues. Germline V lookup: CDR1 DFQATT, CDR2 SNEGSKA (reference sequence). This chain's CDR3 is CSVTRGGNTEAFF. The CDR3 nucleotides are TGCAGTGTTACCCGGGGGGGGAACACTGAAGCTTTCTTT.

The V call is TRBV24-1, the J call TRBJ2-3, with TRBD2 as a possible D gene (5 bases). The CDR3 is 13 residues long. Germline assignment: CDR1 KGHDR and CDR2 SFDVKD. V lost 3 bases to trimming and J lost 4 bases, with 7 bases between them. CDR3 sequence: CATSDEEADTQYF. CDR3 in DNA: TGTGCCACCAGTGATGAGGAGGCAGATACGCAGTATTTT.

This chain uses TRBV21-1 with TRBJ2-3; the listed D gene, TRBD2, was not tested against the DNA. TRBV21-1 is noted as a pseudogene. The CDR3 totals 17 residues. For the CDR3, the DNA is TGTGCCAGCAGCAAAGTGACTAGCGGGAGTCTGACAGATACGCAGTATTTT. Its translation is CASSKVTSGSLTDTQYF.

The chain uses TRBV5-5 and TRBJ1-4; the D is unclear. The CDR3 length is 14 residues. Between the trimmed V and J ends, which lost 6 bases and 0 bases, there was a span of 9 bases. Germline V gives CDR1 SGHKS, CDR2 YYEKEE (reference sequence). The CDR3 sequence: CASTTLATNEKLFF. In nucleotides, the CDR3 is TGTGCCAGCACCACACTTGCAACTAATGAAAAACTGTTTTTT. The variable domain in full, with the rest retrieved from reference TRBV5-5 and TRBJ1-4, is DAGVTQSPTHLIKTRGQQVTLRCSPISGHKSVSWYQQVLGQGPQFIFQYYEKEERGRGNFPDRFSARQFPNYSSELNVNALLLGDSALYLCASTTLATNEKLFFGSGTQLSVL.

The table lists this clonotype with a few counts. Here the CDR3 DNA reads TGTGCCAGCAGGCGTATAGACAGATCCGAGCAGTACTTC. Its translation is CASRRIDRSEQYF. This chain joins TRBV12-3 or TRBV12-4 and TRBJ2-7; tentative D call: TRBD1 (5 bases). V lost 6 bases to trimming and J lost 6 bases, with 15 bases between them. The CDR3 length is 13 residues.

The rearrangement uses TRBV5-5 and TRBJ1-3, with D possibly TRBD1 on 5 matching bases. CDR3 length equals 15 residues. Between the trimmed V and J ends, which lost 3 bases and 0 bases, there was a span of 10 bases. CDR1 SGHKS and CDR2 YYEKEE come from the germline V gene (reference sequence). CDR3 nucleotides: TGTGCCAGCAGCTCGACAGCTCACTCTGGAAACACCATATATTTT. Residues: CASSSTAHSGNTIYF.

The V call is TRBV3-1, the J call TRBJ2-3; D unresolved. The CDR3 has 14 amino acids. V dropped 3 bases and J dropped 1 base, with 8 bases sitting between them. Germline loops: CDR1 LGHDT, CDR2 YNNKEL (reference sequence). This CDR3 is CASSHLGGTDTQYF. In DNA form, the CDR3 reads TGTGCCAGCAGCCATCTCGGCGGCACAGATACGCAGTATTTT.

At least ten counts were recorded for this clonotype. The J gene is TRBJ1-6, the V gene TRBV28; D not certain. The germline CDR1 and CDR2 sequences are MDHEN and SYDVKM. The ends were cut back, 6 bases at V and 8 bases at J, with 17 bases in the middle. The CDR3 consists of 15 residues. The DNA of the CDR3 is TGTGCCAGCAGCCCCCTTGATAGGGATTATTCACCCCTCCACTTT. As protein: CASSPLDRDYSPLHF.